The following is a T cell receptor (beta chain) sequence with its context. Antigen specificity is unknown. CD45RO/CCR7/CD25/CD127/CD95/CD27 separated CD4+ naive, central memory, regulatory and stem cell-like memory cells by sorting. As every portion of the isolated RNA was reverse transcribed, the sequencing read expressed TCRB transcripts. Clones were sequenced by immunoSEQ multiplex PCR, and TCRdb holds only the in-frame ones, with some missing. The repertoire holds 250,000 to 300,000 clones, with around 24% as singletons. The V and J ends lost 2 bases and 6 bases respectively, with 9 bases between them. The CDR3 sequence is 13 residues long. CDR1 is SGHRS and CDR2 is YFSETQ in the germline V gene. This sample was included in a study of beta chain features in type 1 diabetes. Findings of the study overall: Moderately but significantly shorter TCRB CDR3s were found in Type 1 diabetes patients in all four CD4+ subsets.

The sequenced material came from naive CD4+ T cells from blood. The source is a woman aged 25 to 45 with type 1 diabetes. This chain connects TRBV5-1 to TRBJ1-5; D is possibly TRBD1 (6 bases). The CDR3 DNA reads TGCGCCAGCAGCTTACAGGGTTCTCAGCCCCAGCATTTT. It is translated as CASSLQGSQPQHF.